Reported below is one T cell receptor beta chain. The target antigen is unknown. The entry originates in a study of shared clonotypes between healthy human individuals. The study's findings and limits: The naive CD4 repertoires of a handful of donors were compared, and roughly 5% of clonotypes were shared. Investigators collected only blood, and repertoires in tissues likely differ.

The CDR3 totals 15 residues. Germline V gene lookup returns CDR1 MNHNS and CDR2 SASEGT. V shed 4 bases, J shed 2 bases, and the junction held 7 bases outside the gene matches. The test was conducted at deep level. Repertoires were generated with immunoSEQ multiplex PCR, while TCRdb's copy carries only in-frame clones and drops some. Among over a million clones, about 96% were seen once, and the ten largest hold 0.95% to 1.5%. The clonotype comes from a young man in good health. Material: naive CD4+ T cells sorted from blood. Subset of the sample: CD45RA+ positively selected. The chain uses TRBV6-1 and TRBJ2-7; 8 nucleotides match TRBD1. The CDR3 reads CASSGGPGGTYEQYF. The DNA for the CDR3 is TGTGCCAGCAGTGGTGGGCCAGGGGGCACCTACGAGCAGTACTTC.